This T cell receptor beta chain was sequenced during a study of OX40 agonist ivuxolimab in advanced cancers. Broadly, across the study: Ivuxolimab was an agonistic, fully human IgG2 monoclonal antibody directed against OX40 (CD134), a costimulatory receptor. Intravenous ivuxolimab was administered to patients every 2 weeks at six dose levels: 0.01, 0.1, 0.3, 1.5, 3 and 10 mg/kg. Of the 52 patients in dose escalation, around 19 had hepatocellular carcinoma, some 15 had melanoma, 9 had renal cell carcinoma and 9 had head and neck cancer. The dose-escalation cohort was about 86% male with a mean age of around 62 years, ranging from about 23 to 85. Patients were allowed to have had prior anti-PD-1, anti-PD-L1 or anti-CTLA-4 therapy, and approximately 40% of the dose-escalation patients had previously received checkpoint inhibitors. Partial responses occurred in three dose-escalation patients: two with cutaneous melanoma and one with hepatocellular carcinoma. The purpose of peripheral TCRbeta sequencing was to test whether ivuxolimab changed TCR sequence diversity and led to clonal T-cell expansion. The monotherapy dose-escalation portion (N ≈ 52 patients) of the phase I ivuxolimab trial is reported in the paper. The investigation overall reported the following: Partial responders in the 0.1-3.0 mg/kg groups had among the lowest normalized peripheral clonal expansion, especially among CD8+ T cells. After ivuxolimab, more expanded clones were found on average in CD8+ T cells than in CD4+ T cells. The antigen specificity of the peripheral T cells that underwent clonal expansion was not determined. Low levels of normalized T-cell clonal expansion were also shown by some nonresponding patients. At doses from 0.1 to 3.0 mg/kg, clonal expansion was seen in both CD4+ and CD8+ blood T cells between baseline and week 6.

This clone was picked up one time. The antigen this receptor binds is unknown. The record has no base qualities; no much larger clone is one base away. For sequencing of the TCRbeta CDR3 region, genomic DNA was extracted from the sorted cells. TCRbeta CDR3 regions were sequenced using the immunoSEQ Assay. Imported from immuneACCESS, the table was reduced by TCRdb to in-frame sequences with V and J called. These copies leave out some clones; in studies compared against another copy, an unresolved V gene accounts for under half, and the cause of the remainder is not known. The sample table lists 90,000 to 100,000 clones, just under 85% of them with a count of one. The ten largest account for about 1.6% of the sample. Patients with a history of autoimmune disease or receiving systemic immunosuppression were excluded from the trial. Peripheral blood for TCR sequencing was collected from all dose cohorts at baseline, on cycle 4 day 1, and on cycle 7 day 1. Samples came from an open-label, multicenter, first-in-human phase I dose-escalation trial of ivuxolimab. Adults with locally advanced or metastatic melanoma, renal cell carcinoma, hepatocellular carcinoma or head and neck squamous cell carcinoma were enrolled in the trial. Before TCR sequencing, CD4+ and CD8+ T cells were separately sorted from peripheral blood.

The clonotype originates from an adult with an advanced solid tumor such as melanoma, head and neck, liver or kidney cancer. The specimen was CD4+ or CD8+ T cells sorted from blood, collected in a trial of the OX40 agonist ivuxolimab.

The CDR3 protein is CASSLGGWSNQPQHF. Here is the DNA: TGTGCCAGCAGCTTGGGTGGGTGGAGCAATCAGCCCCAGCATTTT. The receptor chain draws on TRBV5-6 and TRBJ1-5; the D gene identity is not certain. Looking up the germline V gene yields CDR1 SGHDT and CDR2 YYEEEE. V was cut back by 0 bases and J by 1 base, leaving a gap of 8 bases between them. Its CDR3 holds 15 amino acids, cysteine through phenylalanine. The entry retains the CDR3 DNA only, 45 bases that are in frame from base 1.